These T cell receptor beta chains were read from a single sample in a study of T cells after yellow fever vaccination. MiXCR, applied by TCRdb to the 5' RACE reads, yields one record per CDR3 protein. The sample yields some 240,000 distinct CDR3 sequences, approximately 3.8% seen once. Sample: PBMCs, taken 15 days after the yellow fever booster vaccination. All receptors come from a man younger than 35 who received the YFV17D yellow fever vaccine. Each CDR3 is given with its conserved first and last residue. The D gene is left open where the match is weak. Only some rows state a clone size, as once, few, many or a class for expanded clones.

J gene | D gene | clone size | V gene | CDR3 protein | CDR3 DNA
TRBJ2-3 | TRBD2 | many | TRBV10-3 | CAISLGLAGAHTDTQYF | TGTGCCATCAGCCTCGGACTAGCGGGGGCCCACACAGATACGCAGTATTTT
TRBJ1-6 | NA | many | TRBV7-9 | CASSLGGNSPLHF | TGTGCCAGCAGCTTAGGAGGAAATTCACCCCTCCACTTT
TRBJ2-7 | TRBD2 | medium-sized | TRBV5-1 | CASSLETSGYEQYF | TGCGCCAGCAGCTTGGAGACTAGCGGCTACGAGCAGTACTTC
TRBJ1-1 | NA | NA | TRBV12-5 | CASGDLGLSSGTEAFF | TGTGCTAGTGGCGACCTGGGCCTTTCGTCGGGCACTGAAGCTTTCTTT
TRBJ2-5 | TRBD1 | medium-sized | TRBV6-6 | CASSAGGGSQYF | TGTGCCAGCAGTGCAGGGGGCGGGTCCCAGTACTTC
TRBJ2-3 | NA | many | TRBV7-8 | CASSLSPVDGRTDTQYF | TGTGCCAGCAGCTTGTCCCCAGTAGATGGCCGCACAGATACGCAGTATTTT
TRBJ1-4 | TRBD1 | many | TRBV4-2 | CASSQDPQGDEKLFF | TGTGCCAGCAGCCAAGATCCTCAGGGGGATGAAAAACTGTTTTTT
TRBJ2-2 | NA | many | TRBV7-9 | CASSLAWGDRNTGELFF | TGTGCCAGCAGCTTAGCTTGGGGGGACAGGAACACCGGGGAGCTGTTTTTT
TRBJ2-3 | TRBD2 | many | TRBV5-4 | CASSSSGSTDTQYF | TGTGCCAGCAGCTCTAGCGGAAGCACAGATACGCAGTATTTT
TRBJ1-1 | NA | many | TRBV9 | CASSVGGGPEAFF | TGTGCCAGCAGCGTAGGGGGGGGACCTGAAGCTTTCTTT
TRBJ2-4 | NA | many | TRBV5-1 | CASSLTLGTVAKNIQYF | TGCGCCAGCAGCTTAACTTTGGGGACCGTAGCCAAAAACATTCAGTACTTC
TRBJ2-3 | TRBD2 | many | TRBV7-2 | CASSFSAGRGTSDTQYF | TGTGCCAGCAGCTTCTCGGCAGGGCGGGGGACTTCGGATACGCAGTATTTT
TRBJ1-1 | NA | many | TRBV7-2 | CASSFFGRLGTEAFF | TGTGCCAGCAGCTTTTTTGGTCGTTTGGGCACTGAAGCTTTCTTT
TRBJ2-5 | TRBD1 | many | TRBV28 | CASSLTTGGYEVETQYF | TGTGCCAGCAGTTTAACGACAGGGGGCTACGAGGTAGAGACCCAGTACTTC
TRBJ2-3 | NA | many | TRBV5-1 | CASSLDGRGGRNTDTQYF | TGCGCCAGCAGCTTGGACGGTAGGGGGGGTCGGAACACAGATACGCAGTATTTT
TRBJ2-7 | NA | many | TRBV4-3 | CASSAGWRDAYEQYF | TGCGCCAGCAGCGCAGGCTGGAGGGATGCCTACGAGCAGTACTTC
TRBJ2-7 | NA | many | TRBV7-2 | CASSNRWGLEQYF | TGTGCCAGCAGCAATCGTTGGGGTCTCGAGCAGTACTTC
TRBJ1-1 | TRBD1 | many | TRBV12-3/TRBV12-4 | CASSVTTGGMNTEAFF | TGTGCCAGCAGTGTCACTACAGGGGGCATGAACACTGAAGCTTTCTTT
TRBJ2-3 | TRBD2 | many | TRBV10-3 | CATKGGLAVERGTDTQYF | TGTGCCACCAAGGGGGGACTAGCGGTCGAAAGGGGCACAGATACGCAGTATTTT
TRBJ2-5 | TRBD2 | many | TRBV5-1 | CASSPYRGGQETQYF | TGCGCCAGCAGTCCTTACCGGGGGGGGCAAGAGACCCAGTACTTC
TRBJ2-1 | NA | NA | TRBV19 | CASSISRSSYNEQFF | TGTGCCAGTAGTATATCCAGGAGCTCCTACAATGAGCAGTTCTTC
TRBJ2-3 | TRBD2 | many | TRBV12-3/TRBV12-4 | CASNRDYYSDTQYF | TGTGCCAGCAACCGGGACTATTACTCAGATACGCAGTATTTT
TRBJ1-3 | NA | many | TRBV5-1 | CASSLALDVGSGNTIYF | TGCGCCAGCAGCTTGGCCCTAGACGTTGGCTCTGGAAACACCATATATTTT
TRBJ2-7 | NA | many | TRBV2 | CASSEEQGGGYEQYF | TGTGCCAGCAGTGAGGAGCAGGGAGGTGGCTACGAGCAGTACTTC
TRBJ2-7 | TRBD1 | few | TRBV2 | CASNLKGQGYEQYF | TGTGCCAGCAATTTAAAGGGACAGGGCTACGAGCAGTACTTC
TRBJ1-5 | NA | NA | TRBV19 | CASSISAGLAIGNQPQHF | TGTGCCAGTAGTATTTCCGCAGGTCTTGCAATTGGCAATCAGCCCCAGCATTTT